The 18 T cell receptor beta chains listed next were all sequenced from one sample in a study of blood T cell repertoires in COVID-19. Repertoires were generated with immunoSEQ multiplex PCR, while TCRdb's copy carries only in-frame clones and drops some. Among roughly 230,000 clones, around four fifths were seen once, and the ten largest hold about 4%. The sequenced material came from peripheral blood. The receptors shown here come from a man between 45 and 60 years old with acute or convalescent COVID-19.

CDR3 amino acids: CASSADPGAASGYTF. The CDR3 DNA reads TGCGCCAGCAGCGCCGATCCTGGGGCAGCCTCTGGCTACACCTTC. The chain links TRBV5-1 to TRBJ1-2; D possibly corresponds to TRBD1 (5 bases). V lost 4 bases to trimming and J lost 7 bases, with 20 bases between them. The germline V gene has CDR1 SGHRS and CDR2 YFSETQ. This CDR3 is built from 15 residues.

The chain employs TRBV28 and TRBJ1-1; D is perhaps TRBD1 (5 bases). Trimming stripped 5 bases from V and 2 bases from J, with 12 bases between. In germline, CDR1 is MDHEN, CDR2 SYDVKM. The CDR3 spans 14 residues. CDR3 loop: CASSQDITNTEAFF. CDR3 bases: TGTGCCAGCAGTCAGGACATAACAAACACTGAAGCTTTCTTT.

The V gene is TRBV5-1, the J gene TRBJ1-3; the D is unclear. This CDR3 contains 15 residues. Trimming cost V 0 bases and J 0 bases, with 7 bases left between them. The germline V gene encodes CDR1 SGHRS and CDR2 YFSETQ. This CDR3 is CASSLELFSGNTIYF. The DNA for the CDR3 is TGCGCCAGCAGCTTGGAACTATTCTCTGGAAACACCATATATTTT.

As to this clone: Other nucleotide sequences from this sample produce the same CDR3. The genes are TRBV6-5 and TRBJ1-5; 8 nucleotides align to TRBD1. The germline gives CDR1 MNHEY, CDR2 SVGAGI. This CDR3 contains 15 residues. V trimming: 0 bases; J trimming: 4 bases; junction bases outside the gene matches: 2. CDR3 nucleotide sequence: TGTGCCAGCAGTTACTCAAGACAGGGGAATCAGCCCCAGCATTTT. Its translation is CASSYSRQGNQPQHF.

The genes are TRBV28 and TRBJ2-3; 11 bases align to TRBD2. The CDR3 runs 18 residues. Germline CDR1 is MDHEN and CDR2 is SYDVKM. After removal of 3 bases from V and 3 bases from J, the junction contained 11 bases not matched to a gene. DNA of the CDR3: TGTGCCAGCAGTTTCTCTTTAACCCTAGCGGGAGGTACAGATACGCAGTATTTT. Protein sequence: CASSFSLTLAGGTDTQYF.

The chain is built from TRBV9 and TRBJ1-2; 10 positions match TRBD1. Germline V lookup: CDR1 SGDLS, CDR2 YYNGEE. The V segment lost 0 bases and the J segment 5 bases; nucleotides outside the gene matches: 7. The CDR3 covers 16 residues. CDR3 sequence (DNA): TGTGCCAGCAGCGTAGGGGGGACAGGGGCCCGGTATGGCTACACCTTC. It encodes CASSVGGTGARYGYTF. The full variable domain, in which reference TRBV9 and TRBJ1-2 provide the parts outside the CDR3, is DSGVTQTPKHLITATGQRVTLRCSPRSGDLSVYWYQQSLDQGLQFLIQYYNGEERAKGNILERFSAQQFPDLHSELNLSSLELGDSALYFCASSVGGTGARYGYTFGSGTRLTVV.

Worth noting for this clone: The junction departs from the called germline gene at one end, perhaps through a read error. The genes are TRBV2 and TRBJ1-1; TRBD1 matches 9 bases. Per germline, CDR1 SNHLY and CDR2 FYNNEI. This CDR3 is 15 amino acids long. DNA of the CDR3: TGTGTCAGCAGCCTTACGAGACAGGGGGACACTGAAGCTTTCTTT. Translating it yields CVSSLTRQGDTEAFF.

This clone was counted a few times. One end of the junction fails to match germline, which may point to a read error. The V and J genes are TRBV7-7 and TRBJ2-2; 13 bases are shared with TRBD2. The CDR3 is 20 residues long. CDR1 and CDR2 (germline): SSHAT, FNYEAQ (reference sequence). CDR3 sequence reads: CASSPKKTGTSGENTGELFF. The CDR3 coding sequence is TGTGCTAGCAGCCCAAAAAAAACCGGGACTAGCGGGGAGAACACCGGGGAGCTGTTTTTT.

This chain links TRBV18 with TRBJ1-1; weak D call: TRBD1 (6 bases). Trimming took off 3 bases at V and 6 bases at J, with 11 bases between the two ends. Germline V gene data show CDR1 as KGHSH and CDR2 as LQKENI. The CDR3 contains 13 residues. CDR3 region: CASSPEQGAEAFF. CDR3 DNA: TGTGCCAGCTCACCTGAACAGGGCGCTGAAGCTTTCTTT.

The J gene is TRBJ1-1, the V gene TRBV3-1 (or the pseudogene TRBV3-2); 10 bases match TRBD1. Germline CDR1 and CDR2: LGHDT and YNNKEL (reference sequence). V was clipped by 1 base and J by 9 bases; unmatched bases: 5. The CDR3 is 14 amino acids. CDR3 amino acids: CASSQGQGAGKAFF. In DNA form, the CDR3 reads TGTGCCAGCAGCCAAGGACAGGGGGCAGGGAAAGCTTTCTTT.

V is TRBV28 and J is TRBJ2-7; 9 bases map to TRBD2. The germline V gene encodes CDR1 MDHEN and CDR2 SYDVKM. There are 13 residues in the CDR3. The ends lost 6 bases at V and 7 bases at J; junction bases unmatched: 7. DNA for the CDR3: TGTGCCAGCAGCCCTCCTGGACTAGCGGAGCAGTACTTC. Protein sequence: CASSPPGLAEQYF.

The chain recombines TRBV3-1 (or the pseudogene TRBV3-2) with TRBJ1-2; 7 nucleotides line up with TRBD1. This CDR3 comprises 14 residues. J gave up 5 bases and V 5 bases, and 8 bases lay outside the gene matches. Germline V gene lookup returns CDR1 LGHDT and CDR2 YNNKEL (reference sequence). The CDR3 DNA reads as TGTGCCAGCAGCGAGGTCGGGACAGAATATGGCTACACCTTC. The encoded protein is CASSEVGTEYGYTF.

The V call is TRBV7-8, the J call TRBJ1-2; maybe TRBD1 (5 bases). Germline V gene data show CDR1 as SGHVS and CDR2 as FQNEAQ. This CDR3 is 14 amino acids long. With 5 bases removed from V and 4 bases from J, the gap between germline ends came to 14 bases. CDR3 nucleotide sequence: TGTGCCAGCAGCCGCAGGGAGGGGTCCTATGGCTACACCTTC. Protein: CASSRREGSYGYTF.

The CDR3 DNA reads as TGTGCCTGGTCCGGGACAGGCCTCTCCTACGAGCAGTACTTC. Translated: CAWSGTGLSYEQYF. The rearrangement links TRBV30 to TRBJ2-7, with 8 bases aligning to TRBD1. The CDR3 length is 14 residues. The germline gives CDR1 GTSNPN, CDR2 SVGIG (reference sequence). V lost 5 bases to trimming and J lost 0 bases; unmatched junction nucleotides: 6.

The chain couples TRBV10-2 to TRBJ2-1; possible D gene TRBD2, 5 bases. The CDR3 sequence is 13 residues long. Trimming removed 7 bases from V and 4 bases from J, with 11 bases in between. Germline values: CDR1 WSHSY, CDR2 SAAADI. The CDR3 DNA reads TGCGCCAGCACCTGGACTGGATACAATGAGCAGTTCTTC. Its protein is CASTWTGYNEQFF.

This chain connects TRBV2 to TRBJ2-3; 9 bases line up with TRBD2. Germline CDR1 and CDR2: SNHLY and FYNNEI. The CDR3 runs to 15 residues. V dropped 6 bases and J dropped 0; count of bases not matched to a gene: 4. For the CDR3, the DNA is TGTGCCAGCAGGTCCGGGACTAGCAGCACAGATACGCAGTATTTT. Translated: CASRSGTSSTDTQYF.

The chain links TRBV21-1 to TRBJ2-6; TRBD1, the table's D call, was not compared with the DNA. TRBV21-1 is listed as a pseudogene. This CDR3 spans 18 amino acids. CDR3 protein: CASSKGRDRDGGANVLTF. The CDR3 DNA reads TGTGCCAGCAGCAAAGGGCGGGACAGGGACGGTGGGGCCAACGTCCTGACTTTC.

V is TRBV13 and J is TRBJ2-1; tentatively, D is TRBD1 (7 bases). This CDR3 is built from 15 residues. The ends were cut back, 5 bases at V and 5 bases at J, with 16 bases in the middle. Germline CDR1 and CDR2: PRHDT and FYEKMQ (reference sequence). CDR3 nucleotides: TGTGCCAGCAGCCCAAGGAGGGGGCGCCACAATGAGCAGTTCTTC. As protein: CASSPRRGRHNEQFF.